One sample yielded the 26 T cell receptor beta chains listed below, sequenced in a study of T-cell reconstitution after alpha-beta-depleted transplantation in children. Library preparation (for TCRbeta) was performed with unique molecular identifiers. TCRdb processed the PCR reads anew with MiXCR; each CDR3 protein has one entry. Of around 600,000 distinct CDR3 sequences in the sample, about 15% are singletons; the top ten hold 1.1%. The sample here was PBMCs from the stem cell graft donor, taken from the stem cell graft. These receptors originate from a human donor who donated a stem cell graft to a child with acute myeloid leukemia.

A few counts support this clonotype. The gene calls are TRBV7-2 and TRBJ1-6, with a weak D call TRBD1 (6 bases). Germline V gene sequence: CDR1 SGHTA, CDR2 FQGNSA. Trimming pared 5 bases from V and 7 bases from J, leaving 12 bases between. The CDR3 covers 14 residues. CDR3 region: CASSHHRENSPLHF. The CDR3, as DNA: TGTGCCAGCAGCCACCACAGGGAGAATTCACCCCTCCACTTT.

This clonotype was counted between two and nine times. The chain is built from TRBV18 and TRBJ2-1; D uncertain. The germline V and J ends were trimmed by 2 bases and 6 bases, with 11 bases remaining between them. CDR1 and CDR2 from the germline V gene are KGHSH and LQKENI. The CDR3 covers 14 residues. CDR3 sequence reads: CASSPESFSNEQFF. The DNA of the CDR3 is TGTGCCAGCTCACCAGAGTCTTTTTCCAATGAGCAGTTCTTC.

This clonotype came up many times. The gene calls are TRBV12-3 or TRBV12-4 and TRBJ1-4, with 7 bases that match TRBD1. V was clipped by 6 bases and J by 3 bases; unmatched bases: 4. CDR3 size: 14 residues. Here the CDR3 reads CASRRGTANEKLFF. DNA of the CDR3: TGTGCCAGCAGAAGAGGGACAGCTAATGAAAAACTGTTTTTT.

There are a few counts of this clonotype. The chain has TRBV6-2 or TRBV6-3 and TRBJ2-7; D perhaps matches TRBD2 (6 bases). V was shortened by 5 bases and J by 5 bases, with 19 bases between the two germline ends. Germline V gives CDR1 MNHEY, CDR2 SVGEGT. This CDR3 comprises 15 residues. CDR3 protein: CASSTRTAGQDEQYF. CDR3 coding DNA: TGTGCCAGCAGTACCCGGACGGCGGGGCAGGACGAGCAGTACTTC.

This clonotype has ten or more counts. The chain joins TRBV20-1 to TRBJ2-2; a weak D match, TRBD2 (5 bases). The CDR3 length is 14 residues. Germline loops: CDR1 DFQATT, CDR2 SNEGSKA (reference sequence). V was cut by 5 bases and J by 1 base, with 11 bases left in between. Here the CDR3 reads CSAGPGKNTGELFF. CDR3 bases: TGCAGTGCTGGGCCGGGAAAGAACACCGGGGAGCTGTTTTTT.

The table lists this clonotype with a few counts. The CDR3 loop is CATSDGDGRAEQFF. DNA for the CDR3: TGTGCCACCAGTGATGGGGACGGAAGGGCTGAGCAGTTCTTC. The chain is built from TRBV24-1 and TRBJ2-1, with D tentatively TRBD1 or TRBD2 (5 bases each). Between the trimmed V and J ends, which lost 3 bases and 9 bases, there was a span of 14 bases. The germline V gene has CDR1 KGHDR and CDR2 SFDVKD. This CDR3 contains 14 residues.

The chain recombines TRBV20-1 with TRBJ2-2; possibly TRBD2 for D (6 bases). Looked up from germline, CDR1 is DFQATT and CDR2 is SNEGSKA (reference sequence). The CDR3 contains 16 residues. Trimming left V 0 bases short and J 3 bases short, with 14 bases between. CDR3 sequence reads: CSARDGGTSYTGELFF. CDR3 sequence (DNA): TGCAGTGCTAGAGATGGAGGGACTTCATACACCGGGGAGCTGTTTTTT.

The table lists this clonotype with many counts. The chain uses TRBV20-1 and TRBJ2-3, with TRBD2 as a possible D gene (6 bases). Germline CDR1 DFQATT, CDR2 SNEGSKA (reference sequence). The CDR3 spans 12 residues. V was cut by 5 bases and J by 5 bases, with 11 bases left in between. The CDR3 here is CSAFYSGDTQYF. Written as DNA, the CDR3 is TGCAGTGCTTTTTATAGCGGAGATACGCAGTATTTT.

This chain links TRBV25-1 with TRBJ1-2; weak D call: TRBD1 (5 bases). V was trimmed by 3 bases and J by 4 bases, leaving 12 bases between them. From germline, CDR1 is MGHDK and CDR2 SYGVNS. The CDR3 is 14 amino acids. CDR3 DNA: TGTGCCAGCAGTGAGGGGGTCGGAGTCTATGGCTACACCTTC. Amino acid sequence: CASSEGVGVYGYTF.

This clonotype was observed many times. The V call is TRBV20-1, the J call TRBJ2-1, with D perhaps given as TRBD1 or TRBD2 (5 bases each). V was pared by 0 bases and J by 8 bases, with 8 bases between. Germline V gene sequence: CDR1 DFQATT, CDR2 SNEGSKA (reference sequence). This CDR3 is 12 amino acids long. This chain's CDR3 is CSARDEGHEQFF. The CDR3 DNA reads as TGCAGTGCTAGAGATGAGGGGCATGAGCAGTTCTTC.

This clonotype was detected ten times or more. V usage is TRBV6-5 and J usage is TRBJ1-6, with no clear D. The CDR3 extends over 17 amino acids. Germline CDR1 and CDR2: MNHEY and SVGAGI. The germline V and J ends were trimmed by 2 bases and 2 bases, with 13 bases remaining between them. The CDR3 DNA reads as TGTGCCAGCAGTTACCGCCGGCAGAGCGCCTATAATTCACCCCTCCACTTT. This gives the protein CASSYRRQSAYNSPLHF.

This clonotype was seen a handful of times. The CDR3 DNA reads as TGTGCCAGCAGCTTAGCGGGGGGGCGGGAGAATGAGCAGTTCTTC. Translating gives CASSLAGGRENEQFF. This chain joins TRBV7-7 and TRBJ2-1, with D possibly TRBD2 on 7 matching bases. Germline V gene sequence: CDR1 SSHAT, CDR2 FNYEAQ (reference sequence). The V and J ends lost 0 bases and 7 bases respectively, with 13 bases between them. The CDR3 length is 15 residues.

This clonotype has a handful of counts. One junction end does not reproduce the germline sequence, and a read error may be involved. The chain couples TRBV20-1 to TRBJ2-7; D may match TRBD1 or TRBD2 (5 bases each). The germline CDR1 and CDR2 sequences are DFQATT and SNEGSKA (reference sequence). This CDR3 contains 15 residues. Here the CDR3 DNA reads TGCTGTGCTAGAGCCCAGGGAGCCGGGATCTACGAGCAGTACTTC. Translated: CCARAQGAGIYEQYF.

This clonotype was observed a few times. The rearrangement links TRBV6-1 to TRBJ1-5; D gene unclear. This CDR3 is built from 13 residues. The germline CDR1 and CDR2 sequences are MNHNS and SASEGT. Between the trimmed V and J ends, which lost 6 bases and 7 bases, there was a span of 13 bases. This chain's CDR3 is CASRRGLGQPQHF. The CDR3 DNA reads TGTGCCAGCAGACGAGGGCTCGGCCAGCCCCAGCATTTT.

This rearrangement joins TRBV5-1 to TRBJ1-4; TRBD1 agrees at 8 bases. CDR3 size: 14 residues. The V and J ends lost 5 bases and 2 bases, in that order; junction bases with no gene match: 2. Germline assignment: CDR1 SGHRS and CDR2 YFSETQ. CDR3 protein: CASRGQATNEKLFF. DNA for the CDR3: TGCGCCAGCAGGGGACAGGCCACTAATGAAAAACTGTTTTTT. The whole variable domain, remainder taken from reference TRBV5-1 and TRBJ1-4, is KAGVTQTPRYLIKTRGQQVTLSCSPISGHRSVSWYQQTPGQGLQFLFEYFSETQRNKGNFPGRFSGRQFSNSRSEMNVSTLELGDSALYLCASRGQATNEKLFFGSGTQLSVL.

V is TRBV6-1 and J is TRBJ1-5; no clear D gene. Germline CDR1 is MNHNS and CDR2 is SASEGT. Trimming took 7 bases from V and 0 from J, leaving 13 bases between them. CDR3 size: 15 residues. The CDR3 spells CASKTGIYSNQPQHF. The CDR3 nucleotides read TGTGCCAGCAAAACCGGGATCTATAGCAATCAGCCCCAGCATTTT.

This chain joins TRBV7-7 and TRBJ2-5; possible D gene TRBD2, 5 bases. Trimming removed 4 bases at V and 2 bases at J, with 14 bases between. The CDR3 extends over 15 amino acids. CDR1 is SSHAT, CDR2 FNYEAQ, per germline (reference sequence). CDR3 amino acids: CASSSHVALQETQYF. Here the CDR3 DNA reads TGTGCCAGCAGCTCCCACGTAGCGTTACAAGAGACCCAGTACTTC.

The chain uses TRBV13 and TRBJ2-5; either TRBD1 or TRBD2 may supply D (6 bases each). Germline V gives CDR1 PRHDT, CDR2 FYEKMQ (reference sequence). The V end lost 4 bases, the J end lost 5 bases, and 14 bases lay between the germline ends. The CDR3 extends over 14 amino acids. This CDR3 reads CASSSTGARETQYF. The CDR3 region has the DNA TGTGCCAGCAGCTCCACGGGGGCGCGGGAGACCCAGTACTTC. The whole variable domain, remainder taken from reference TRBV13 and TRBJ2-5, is AAGVIQSPRHLIKEKRETATLKCYPIPRHDTVYWYQQGPGQDPQFLISFYEKMQSDKGSIPDRFSAQQFSDYHSELNMSSLELGDSALYFCASSSTGARETQYFGPGTRLLVL.

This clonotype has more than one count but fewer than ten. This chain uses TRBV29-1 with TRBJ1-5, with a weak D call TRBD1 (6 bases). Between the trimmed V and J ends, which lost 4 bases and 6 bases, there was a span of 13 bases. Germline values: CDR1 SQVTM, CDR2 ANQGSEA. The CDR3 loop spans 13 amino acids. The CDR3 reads CSVAGVEGQPQHF. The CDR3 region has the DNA TGCAGCGTTGCAGGGGTTGAGGGTCAGCCCCAGCATTTT.

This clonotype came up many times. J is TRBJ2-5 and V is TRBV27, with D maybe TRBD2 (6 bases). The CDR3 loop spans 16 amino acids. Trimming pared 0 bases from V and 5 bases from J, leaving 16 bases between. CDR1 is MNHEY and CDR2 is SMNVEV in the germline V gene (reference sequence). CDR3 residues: CASSLSSSGGRETQYF. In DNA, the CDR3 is TGTGCCAGCAGTTTATCGAGTTCCGGGGGACGGGAGACCCAGTACTTC.

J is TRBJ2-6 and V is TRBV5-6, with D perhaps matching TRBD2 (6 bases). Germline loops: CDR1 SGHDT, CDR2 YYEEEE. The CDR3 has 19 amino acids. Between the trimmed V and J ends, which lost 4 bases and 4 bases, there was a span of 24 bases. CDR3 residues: CASSLPDPGLTKGANVLTF. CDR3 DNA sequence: TGTGCCAGCAGCCTACCTGACCCGGGACTTACCAAAGGGGCCAACGTCCTGACTTTC.

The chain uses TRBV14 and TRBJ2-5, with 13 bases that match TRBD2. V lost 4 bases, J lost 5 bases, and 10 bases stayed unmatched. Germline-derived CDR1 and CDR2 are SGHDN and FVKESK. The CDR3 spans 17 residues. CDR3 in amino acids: CASSLGTSGILHETQYF. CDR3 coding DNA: TGTGCCAGCAGCCTCGGGACTAGCGGGATACTCCACGAGACCCAGTACTTC.

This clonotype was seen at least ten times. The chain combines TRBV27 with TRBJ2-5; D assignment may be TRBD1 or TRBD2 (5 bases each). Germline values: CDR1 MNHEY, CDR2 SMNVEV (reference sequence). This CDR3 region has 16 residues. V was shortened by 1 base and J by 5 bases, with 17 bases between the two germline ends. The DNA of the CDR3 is TGTGCCAGCAGTTTATGGGGCGGTAAAGGGGAGGAGACCCAGTACTTC. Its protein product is CASSLWGGKGEETQYF.

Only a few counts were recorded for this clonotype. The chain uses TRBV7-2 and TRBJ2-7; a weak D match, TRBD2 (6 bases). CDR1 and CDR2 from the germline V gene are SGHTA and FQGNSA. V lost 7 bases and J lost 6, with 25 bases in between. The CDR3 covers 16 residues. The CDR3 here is CASTLTGTPNPVEQYV. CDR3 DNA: TGTGCCAGCACCTTGACCGGGACTCCGAACCCCGTCGAGCAGTACGTC.

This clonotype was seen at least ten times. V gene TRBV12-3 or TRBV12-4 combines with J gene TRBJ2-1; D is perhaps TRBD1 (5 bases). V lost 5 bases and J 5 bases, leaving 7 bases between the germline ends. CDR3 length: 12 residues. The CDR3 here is CASSRQHNEQFF. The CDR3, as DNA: TGTGCCAGCAGTCGACAGCACAATGAGCAGTTCTTC.

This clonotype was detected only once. This chain's CDR3 is CASRPASDEQFF. The CDR3 region has the DNA TGTGCCAGCAGGCCCGCGTCCGATGAGCAGTTCTTC. The chain joins TRBV6-1 to TRBJ2-1; no clear D gene. Trimming pared 6 bases from V and 8 bases from J, leaving 11 bases between. Germline V lookup: CDR1 MNHNS, CDR2 SASEGT. The CDR3 extends over 12 amino acids.